The present T cell receptor (beta chain) was sequenced within a study of OX40 agonist ivuxolimab in advanced cancers. Study-wide findings and caveats: Compared with others, partial responders at 0.1-3.0 mg/kg displayed clonal expansion among the lowest.

Remarks on this clone: Its antigen is undetermined.

Germline V gene lookup returns CDR1 SGHAT and CDR2 FQNNGV. Trimming took 5 bases from V and 2 from J; bases not matched to a gene: 11. There are 17 residues in the CDR3. Assay used: immunoSEQ multiplex PCR; TCRdb lists only in-frame clones, some missing. The sample holds 100,000 or so clones, 95% to 97% seen once. The specimen was CD4+ or CD8+ T cells sorted from blood, collected in a trial of the OX40 agonist ivuxolimab. This sequence originates from an adult with an advanced solid tumor such as melanoma, head and neck, liver or kidney cancer. This rearrangement joins TRBV11-2 to TRBJ2-1, with TRBD2 identical over 8 bases. CDR3 sequence reads: CASSVGTSVSAYNEQFF. The CDR3 nucleotides are TGTGCCAGCAGCGTGGGGACTAGTGTAAGCGCCTACAATGAGCAGTTCTTC.